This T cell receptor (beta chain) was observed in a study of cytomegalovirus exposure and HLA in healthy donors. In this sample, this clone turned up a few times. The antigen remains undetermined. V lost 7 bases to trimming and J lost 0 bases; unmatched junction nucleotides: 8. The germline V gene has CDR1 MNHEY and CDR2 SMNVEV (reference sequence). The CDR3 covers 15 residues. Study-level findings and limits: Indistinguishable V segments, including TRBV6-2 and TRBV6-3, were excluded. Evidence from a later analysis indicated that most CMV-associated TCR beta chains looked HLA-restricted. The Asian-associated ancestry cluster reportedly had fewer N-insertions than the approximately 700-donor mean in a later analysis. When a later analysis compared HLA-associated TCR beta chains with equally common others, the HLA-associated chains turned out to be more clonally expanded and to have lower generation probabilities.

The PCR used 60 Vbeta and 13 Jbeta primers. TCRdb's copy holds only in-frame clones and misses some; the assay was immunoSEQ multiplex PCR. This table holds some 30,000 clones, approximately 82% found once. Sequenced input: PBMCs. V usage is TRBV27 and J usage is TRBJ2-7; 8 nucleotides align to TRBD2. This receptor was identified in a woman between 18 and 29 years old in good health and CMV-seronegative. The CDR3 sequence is CASTMGAGGSYEQYF. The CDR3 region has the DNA TGTGCCAGCACCATGGGCGCGGGGGGCTCCTACGAGCAGTACTTC.